One sample yielded the 31 T cell receptor beta chains listed below, sequenced in a study of prognosis after radiotherapy for stage I lung cancer. From genomic DNA, two-round multiplex PCR was used to amplify TCR beta CDR3. Specific primers for each TRBV and TRBJ gene were what first-round PCR used. TCRdb redid the calling of the multiplex PCR reads with MiXCR, one entry per CDR3 protein. The sample consists of some 11,000 distinct CDR3 sequences, about 54% of them appearing once. The sample here was PBMCs, taken before or after stereotactic body radiation therapy (not recorded which). Receptors were obtained from a donor aged 50 or older with non-small cell lung cancer.

This clonotype is termed medium-sized. The chain couples TRBV2 to TRBJ1-3, with D perhaps matching TRBD1 (6 bases). This CDR3 spans 14 amino acids. Trimming cost V 3 bases and J 0 bases, with 6 bases left between them. Germline-derived CDR1 and CDR2 are SNHLY and FYNNEI. CDR3 nucleotide sequence: TGTGCCAGCAGTGAGGACAGCTCTGGAAACACCATATATTTT. This translates into CASSEDSSGNTIYF.

This clonotype qualifies as medium-sized. This chain links TRBV20-1 with TRBJ2-2; 8 bases line up with TRBD1. This CDR3 region has 17 residues. After removal of 0 bases from V and 6 bases from J, the junction contained 12 bases not matched to a gene. The V gene's germline CDR1 is DFQATT and CDR2 SNEGSKA (reference sequence). CDR3 amino acids: CSARDPLRQGTAGELFF. Here the CDR3 DNA reads TGCAGTGCTAGAGATCCCCTCCGACAGGGGACGGCCGGGGAGCTGTTTTTT.

This chain connects TRBV27 to TRBJ1-2; TRBD1 aligns across 10 bases. CDR3 size: 13 residues. The V gene's germline CDR1 is MNHEY and CDR2 SMNVEV (reference sequence). Unmatched junction bases numbered 9, after V lost 10 bases and J lost 7 bases. The CDR3 DNA is TGTGCCATCATTCTCCGGACAGGGGGTGGCTACACCTTC. Protein product: CAIILRTGGGYTF.

The chain has TRBV4-2 and TRBJ2-1, with 7 nucleotides matching TRBD2. The junction had 2 bases not matched to a gene; V was cut back by 0 bases and J by 0 bases. The CDR3 loop spans 16 amino acids. Germline-derived CDR1 and CDR2 are LGHNA and YNFKEQ. The DNA for the CDR3 is TGTGCCAGCAGCCAAGATGGCGGGAGCTCCTACAATGAGCAGTTCTTC. Encoded protein: CASSQDGGSSYNEQFF.

By sample fraction, this clonotype is medium-sized (0.01 to 0.1%). The V and J genes are TRBV2 and TRBJ1-5; D is uncertain. CDR3 length: 12 amino acids. V was shortened by 6 bases and J by 4 bases, with 7 bases between the two germline ends. Germline V gene data show CDR1 as SNHLY and CDR2 as FYNNEI. The CDR3 loop reads CASRAWNQPQHF. The CDR3 region has the DNA TGTGCCAGCAGGGCTTGGAATCAGCCCCAGCATTTT.

Relative to its sample, this clonotype is medium-sized. J is TRBJ1-2 and V is TRBV2; D might be TRBD1 (6 bases). CDR3 length: 15 amino acids. From germline, CDR1 is SNHLY and CDR2 FYNNEI. Trimming pared 5 bases from V and 4 bases from J, leaving 17 bases between. The CDR3 loop reads CASSLTQGGGYGYTF. The CDR3 DNA reads as TGTGCCAGCAGTCTCACACAGGGAGGAGGCTATGGCTACACCTTC.

This clonotype was observed a few times. This chain links TRBV5-4 with TRBJ2-1; possible D gene TRBD2, 6 bases. The germline V gene has CDR1 SGHNT and CDR2 YYREEE (reference sequence). The length of the CDR3 is 14 residues. Between the trimmed V and J ends, which lost 0 bases and 7 bases, there was a span of 11 bases. This chain's CDR3 is CASSLASARNEQFF. The CDR3 DNA follows: TGTGCCAGCAGCTTGGCTAGCGCTAGGAATGAGCAGTTCTTC. The complete variable domain, with remaining parts taken from reference TRBV5-4 and TRBJ2-1, reads ETGVTQSPTHLIKTRGQQVTLRCSSQSGHNTVSWYQQALGQGPQFIFQYYREEENGRGNFPPRFSGLQFPNYSSELNVNALELDDSALYLCASSLASARNEQFFGPGTRLTVL.

The chain's CDR3 is CASRPLNTGELFF. DNA of the CDR3: TGTGCCAGCAGGCCTTTGAACACCGGGGAGCTGTTTTTT. The rearrangement joins TRBV6-1 to TRBJ2-2, with D unclear. Per the germline V gene, CDR1 is MNHNS and CDR2 is SASEGT. The CDR3 extends over 13 amino acids. Trimming cost V 6 bases and J 1 base, with 6 bases left between them.

Judged by abundance, this clonotype is medium-sized (0.01 to 0.1%). The chain combines TRBV6-1 with TRBJ1-1, with D unclear. This CDR3 region has 14 residues. V was cut by 7 bases and J by 3 bases, with 15 bases left in between. Germline lookup yields CDR1 MNHNS and CDR2 SASEGT. Here the CDR3 DNA reads TGTGCCAGCAAGGAGAGGCAGTATGACACTGAAGCTTTCTTT. The encoded protein is CASKERQYDTEAFF.

By its share, this clonotype is medium-sized. The chain couples TRBV6-1 to TRBJ1-2; 8 bases map to TRBD1. From germline, CDR1 is MNHNS and CDR2 SASEGT. Germline trimming cut 5 bases from V and 8 bases from J; bases unmatched to any gene: 10. This CDR3 comprises 14 residues. This CDR3 reads CASSISRTGRGYTF. The CDR3 DNA reads as TGTGCCAGCAGTATTTCTCGGACAGGGAGAGGCTACACCTTC.

A note on this clonotype: Sequence at one end of the junction differs from germline and may be a read error. The chain combines TRBV6-1 with TRBJ2-7; 8 nucleotides align to TRBD2. CDR1 is MNHNS and CDR2 is SASEGT in the germline V gene. This CDR3 is built from 14 residues. The CDR3 sequence is CASSMLAGSYEHYF. The CDR3 coding sequence is TGTGCCAGCAGTATGCTAGCGGGTTCCTACGAGCATTACTTC.

In this sample, this clonotype is medium-sized. The chain has TRBV7-3 and TRBJ2-1; 8 bases agree with TRBD2. Germline values: CDR1 SGHTA, CDR2 FQGTGA. J lost 8 bases, V lost 5 bases, and 5 bases had no gene match. The CDR3 consists of 13 residues. CDR3 protein: CASSPAGRDEQFF. CDR3 sequence (DNA): TGTGCCAGCAGCCCGGCCGGGAGGGATGAGCAGTTCTTC.

This clonotype was found many times. V is TRBV9 and J is TRBJ1-1, with D possibly TRBD1 on 5 matching bases. Trimming left V 3 bases short and J 1 base short, with 10 bases between. The CDR3 extends over 14 amino acids. CDR1 SGDLS and CDR2 YYNGEE come from the germline V gene. In nucleotides, the CDR3 is TGTGCCAGCAGCGCTACGGGGGGGAACACTGAAGCTTTCTTT. Encoded protein: CASSATGGNTEAFF.

Of note for this clonotype: At one of its ends the junction is not consistent with the germline gene, which may arise from a read error. V and J are TRBV12-3 or TRBV12-4 and TRBJ2-7, with D perhaps matching TRBD2 (7 bases). This CDR3 contains 14 residues. Written as DNA, the CDR3 is TGTTCCAGCAGTACAGACGGGGGGCGCGACGAGCAGTACTTC. This codes for CSSSTDGGRDEQYF.

The chain recombines TRBV14 with TRBJ2-3, with a weak D call TRBD2 (5 bases). This CDR3 has 14 residues. V was pared by 4 bases and J by 0 bases, with 8 bases between. CDR1 SGHDN and CDR2 FVKESK come from the germline V gene. CDR3 amino acids: CASSPGLSTDTQYF. CDR3 coding DNA: TGTGCCAGCAGCCCAGGACTGAGCACAGATACGCAGTATTTT.

This clonotype was observed once. A much larger clonotype is one base distant, so this may be a read error. The chain couples TRBV5-5 to TRBJ2-1; D perhaps matches TRBD1 (5 bases). The CDR3 sequence is 14 residues long. V shed 0 bases and J shed 11 bases, with 15 bases lying between them. Germline loops: CDR1 SGHKS, CDR2 YYEKEE (reference sequence). CDR3 sequence (DNA): TGTGCCAGCAGCTTGGATGGGGCTTCCCATCAGCAGTTCTTC. Protein product: CASSLDGASHQQFF. Combining the CDR3 with reference TRBV5-5 and TRBJ2-1 gives the whole variable domain DAGVTQSPTHLIKTRGQQVTLRCSPISGHKSVSWYQQVLGQGPQFIFQYYEKEERGRGNFPDRFSARQFPNYSSELNVNALLLGDSALYLCASSLDGASHQQFFGPGTRLTVL.

The V gene is TRBV19, the J gene TRBJ2-1; 8 bases are a match to TRBD1. Trimming took 7 bases from V and 7 from J; bases not matched to a gene: 12. The CDR3 consists of 15 residues. The germline V gene encodes CDR1 LNHDA and CDR2 SQIVND (reference sequence). The CDR3 loop is CASTLGQGAWNEQFF. CDR3 sequence (DNA): TGTGCCAGTACCCTGGGTCAGGGGGCTTGGAATGAGCAGTTCTTC.

This clonotype is labeled medium-sized. The rearrangement links TRBV29-1 to TRBJ2-3, with TRBD1 matching over 8 bases. Germline lookup yields CDR1 SQVTM and CDR2 ANQGSEA. This CDR3 region has 14 residues. Germline trimming cut 7 bases from V and 5 bases from J; bases unmatched to any gene: 11. CDR3 nucleotide sequence: TGCAGCGCTGGAAAGACAGGGGATCGAGATACGCAGTATTTT. This encodes CSAGKTGDRDTQYF.

The rearrangement uses TRBV11-3 and TRBJ2-2; no definite D call. There are 13 residues in the CDR3. From germline, CDR1 is SGHNT and CDR2 YENEEA. V shed 7 bases and J shed 3 bases, with 9 bases lying between them. The CDR3 here is CASKADHTGELFF. In nucleotides, the CDR3 is TGTGCCAGCAAGGCGGACCACACCGGGGAGCTGTTTTTT.

This clonotype has just one count. The CDR3 region is CSAPGTSGALSYEQYF. DNA for the CDR3: TGCAGTGCCCCTGGGACTAGCGGGGCCCTCTCCTACGAGCAGTACTTC. The chain joins TRBV20-1 to TRBJ2-7; 13 nucleotides agree with TRBD2. Germline CDR1 and CDR2: DFQATT and SNEGSKA (reference sequence). V dropped 6 bases and J dropped 0; count of bases not matched to a gene: 8. The CDR3 is 16 amino acids.

Judged by abundance, this clonotype is medium-sized. The V and J genes are TRBV6-5 and TRBJ1-5; a weak D match, TRBD1 (5 bases). Trimming left V 2 bases short and J 5 bases short, with 10 bases between. The CDR3 is 14 amino acids. Germline-derived CDR1 and CDR2 are MNHEY and SVGAGI. The CDR3 coding sequence is TGTGCCAGCAGTTACAGGGACGGTGATCAGCCCCAGCATTTT. Its protein is CASSYRDGDQPQHF.

This clonotype was picked up many times. This CDR3 is CSARDLRGVADTQYF. The CDR3 bases are TGCAGTGCTAGAGATCTGAGGGGCGTTGCAGATACGCAGTATTTT. The genes are TRBV20-1 and TRBJ2-3; D may be TRBD1 or TRBD2 (5 bases each). The CDR3 spans 15 residues. Trimming stripped 0 bases from V and 4 bases from J, with 14 bases between. Looked up from germline, CDR1 is DFQATT and CDR2 is SNEGSKA (reference sequence).

V is TRBV20-1 and J is TRBJ2-2; D gene ambiguous. This CDR3 is built from 12 residues. Germline assignment: CDR1 DFQATT and CDR2 SNEGSKA (reference sequence). Trimming stripped 2 bases from V and 4 bases from J, with 5 bases between. In nucleotides, the CDR3 is TGCAGTGCTAGAAAGCTCACCGGGGAGCTGTTTTTT. Translation gives CSARKLTGELFF.

This clonotype was seen a single time. The chain recombines TRBV3-1 with TRBJ2-7; D is unresolved. Deletions cut 1 base from V and 3 bases from J, with 13 bases between. The germline gives CDR1 LGHDT, CDR2 YNNKEL (reference sequence). This CDR3 region has 15 residues. The CDR3 bases are TGTGCCAGCAGCCAAGTAGGCGCGCTCGACTACGAGCAGTACTTC. Protein sequence: CASSQVGALDYEQYF.

This clonotype has ten or more counts. This clone may be a read error of a much larger clone one base away. The CDR3 spells CSARTRGRGGETQYF. The DNA for the CDR3 is TGCAGTGCTAGAACGCGGGGCAGGGGGGGAGAGACCCAGTACTTC. The chain couples TRBV20-1 to TRBJ2-5; possibly TRBD1 or TRBD2 for D (7 bases each). The V end lost 2 bases, the J end lost 4 bases, and 17 bases lay between the germline ends. The CDR3 is 15 residues long. Germline-derived CDR1 and CDR2 are DFQATT and SNEGSKA (reference sequence).

In this sample, this clonotype is medium-sized. The rearrangement joins TRBV6-1 to TRBJ1-1; possibly TRBD1 for D (5 bases). Germline-derived CDR1 and CDR2 are MNHNS and SASEGT. Trimming took 7 bases from V and 2 from J, leaving 14 bases between them. The CDR3 consists of 14 residues. CDR3: CASTSTGVNTEAFF. CDR3 DNA sequence: TGTGCCAGCACTTCAACAGGAGTCAACACTGAAGCTTTCTTT.

This clonotype was picked up many times. J is TRBJ2-5 and V is TRBV20-1; TRBD2 aligns across 8 bases. Per germline, CDR1 DFQATT and CDR2 SNEGSKA (reference sequence). This CDR3 has 12 residues. Trimming removed 3 bases from V and 6 bases from J; junction bases left unmatched: 3. The CDR3 DNA is TGCAGTGCTAGCGGGGGGGCGAAGACCCAGTACTTC. It codes for CSASGGAKTQYF.

This chain uses TRBV18 with TRBJ2-7; TRBD2 matches at 8 bases. This CDR3 region has 13 residues. The J segment lost 7 bases and the V segment lost 3 bases, leaving 5 bases of the junction unmatched. Looked up from germline, CDR1 is KGHSH and CDR2 is LQKENI. Written as DNA, the CDR3 is TGTGCCAGCTCACCCGGGGGGGCCGAAGAGCAGTACTTC. It specifies CASSPGGAEEQYF. The variable domain in full, with the rest retrieved from reference TRBV18 and TRBJ2-7, is NAGVMQNPRHLVRRRGQEARLRCSPMKGHSHVYWYRQLPEEGLKFMVYLQKENIIDESGMPKERFSAEFPKEGPSILRIQQVVRGDSAAYFCASSPGGAEEQYFGPGTRLTVT.

This chain connects TRBV19 to TRBJ1-5, with TRBD1 identical over 8 bases. The germline gives CDR1 LNHDA, CDR2 SQIVND (reference sequence). This CDR3 has 13 amino acids. The V and J ends lost 7 bases and 4 bases, in that order; junction bases with no gene match: 3. This CDR3 reads CASTGTGNQPQHF. Here the CDR3 DNA reads TGTGCCAGTACCGGGACAGGTAATCAGCCCCAGCATTTT. Using reference TRBV19 and TRBJ1-5 for the parts outside the CDR3, the full variable domain is DGGITQSPKYLFRKEGQNVTLSCEQNLNHDAMYWYRQDPGQGLRLIYYSQIVNDFQKGDIAEGYSVSREKKESFPLTVTSAQKNPTAFYLCASTGTGNQPQHFGDGTRLSIL.

Turning to this clonotype: This probably arose from a read error, given a far larger clone one base away. CDR3 protein: CASSFTGGDEQFF. For the CDR3, the DNA is TGTGCCAGCAGCTTTACAGGGGGAGACGAGCAGTTCTTC. The gene calls are TRBV5-8 and TRBJ2-1; the match to TRBD1 covers 8 bases. This CDR3 spans 13 amino acids. Germline V gene sequence: CDR1 SGHTS, CDR2 YDEGEE. The V segment lost 2 bases and the J segment 10 bases; nucleotides outside the gene matches: 5.

This clonotype has just one count. The J gene is TRBJ2-1, the V gene TRBV2; 11 bases fit TRBD2. Germline lookup yields CDR1 SNHLY and CDR2 FYNNEI. V trimming: 7 bases; J trimming: 5 bases; junction bases outside the gene matches: 7. This CDR3 region has 15 residues. CDR3 DNA sequence: TGTGCCAGCACTGGGGGACTAGCGGTTAACAATGAGCAGTTCTTC. Residues: CASTGGLAVNNEQFF. Variable domain in full (rest from reference TRBV2 and TRBJ2-1): EPEVTQTPSHQVTQMGQEVILRCVPISNHLYFYWYRQILGQKVEFLVSFYNNEISEKSEIFDDQFSVERPDGSNFTLKIRSTKLEDSAMYFCASTGGLAVNNEQFFGPGTRLTVL.